This T cell receptor (beta chain) was documented in a study of shared clonotypes between healthy human individuals. The CDR3 is 16 amino acids. J gave up 6 bases and V 0 bases, and 6 bases lay outside the gene matches. Germline values: CDR1 SGHRS, CDR2 YFSETQ. In its sample, this clone was seen once. The antigen is not known. Study outcomes and limitations: Sorted-subset sequencing was shown by rarefaction to be incomplete despite large depth.

Produced via immunoSEQ multiplex PCR; TCRdb's table is partial and in-frame only. The sample contains roughly 1,000,000 clones, about four fifths of which appear only once. The sample was memory CD4+ T cells from PBMCs. Subset of the sample: CD45RA-negative fraction. This clonotype was obtained from a man aged 18 to 30 in good health. Some clones in this sample may be carry-over from other donors' samples. The chain carries TRBV5-1 and TRBJ1-1; 12 bases match TRBD1. CDR3 DNA sequence: TGCGCCAGCAGCTTGGCCCCGGGACAGGGGGCTTCTGAAGCTTTCTTT. Translated: CASSLAPGQGASEAFF.